This T cell receptor beta chain was recorded in a study of CD8+ T cells in alopecia areata. Treatment: oral pan-JAK inhibitor, 5-10 mg twice daily. The CDR3 has 13 residues. The germline CDR1 and CDR2 sequences are SGHRS and YFSETQ. Trimming took 2 bases from V and 5 from J, leaving 11 bases between them. Isolated RNA was reverse transcribed into cDNA used as the sequencing template. This table comes from immunoSEQ multiplex PCR, and its TCRdb copy is limited to in-frame clones, with some not included. The sample includes about 250,000 clones, about 60% seen only once; the top ten take 0.93%. The material sequenced was CD4+ T cells sorted from blood, taken around week 54, from a patient treated with tofacitinib. The rearrangement links TRBV5-1 to TRBJ2-7; tentatively, D is TRBD2 (6 bases). This TCR derives from a human donor with alopecia areata. Here the CDR3 reads CASSLFGGNEQYF. The CDR3 bases are TGCGCCAGCAGCTTATTCGGGGGTAACGAGCAGTACTTC.